The table lists the clone carrying this TCR beta chain with a few counts. The antigen remains unidentified. The record originates from a study of T-cell reconstitution after alpha-beta-depleted transplantation in children. Findings and caveats of the study: The origin of alpha-beta T cells about two months after transplant was reportedly several hundred expanded graft clones. Newly produced T cells mostly accounted for T-cell counts and diversity one year post-transplant. Surviving recipient T cells and thymic progenitors underlay high day-60 TCRbeta diversity in some patients.

A TCRbeta library incorporating unique molecular identifiers was prepared. One entry per CDR3 protein results from TCRdb running MiXCR on the PCR reads. Of around 800,000 distinct CDR3 sequences listed, about 15% are singletons. This CDR3 contains 15 residues. Germline V CDR1 and CDR2: DFQATT, SNEGSKA (reference sequence). The V and J ends lost 5 bases and 1 base respectively, with 14 bases between them. This chain links TRBV20-1 with TRBJ2-2; unclear D gene. The specimen was PBMCs, mostly from graft donor cells, collected 360 days after TCRalphabeta/CD19-depleted stem cell transplant. This sequence originates from a male patient between 10 and 17 years old who had a stem cell transplant for acute lymphoblastic leukemia, so the T cells may come from the graft donor. The CDR3 is CSASSPRRNTGELFF. The DNA for the CDR3 is TGCAGTGCTTCAAGCCCTAGGAGGAACACCGGGGAGCTGTTTTTT.